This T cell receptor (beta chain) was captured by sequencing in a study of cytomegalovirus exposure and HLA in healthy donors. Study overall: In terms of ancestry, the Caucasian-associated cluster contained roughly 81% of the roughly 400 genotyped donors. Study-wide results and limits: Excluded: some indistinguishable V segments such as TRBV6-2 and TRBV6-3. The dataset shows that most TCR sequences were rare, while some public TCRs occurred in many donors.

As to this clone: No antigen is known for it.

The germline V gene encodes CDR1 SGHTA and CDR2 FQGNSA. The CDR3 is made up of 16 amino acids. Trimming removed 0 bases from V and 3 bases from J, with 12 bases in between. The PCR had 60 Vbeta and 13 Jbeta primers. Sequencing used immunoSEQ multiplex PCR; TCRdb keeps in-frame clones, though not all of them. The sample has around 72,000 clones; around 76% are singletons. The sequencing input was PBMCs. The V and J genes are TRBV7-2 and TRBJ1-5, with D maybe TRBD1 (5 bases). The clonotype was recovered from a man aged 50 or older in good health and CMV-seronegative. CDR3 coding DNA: TGTGCCAGCAGCTTAGCGCTTGGGGCCTCCAATCAGCCCCAGCATTTT. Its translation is CASSLALGASNQPQHF.